The 21 T cell receptor beta chains below all came from one sample that was sequenced in a study of T cells in Graves' hyperthyroidism and ophthalmopathy. Amplified regions were TCR beta CDR3 sequences from RNA transcripts. A set of HTBI primers served as the primers for a first-round RT-PCR of the TCR CDR3. Using its own MiXCR run on the multiplex PCR reads, TCRdb lists one record per CDR3 protein. The sample carries 600,000 to 650,000 distinct CDR3 sequences, around 20% recorded once. The sample was blood. These receptors all come from a man aged 30 to 45 with Graves' ophthalmopathy.

This clonotype was detected many times. V and J are TRBV20-1 and TRBJ1-1; the D is unclear. V lost 5 bases, J lost 0 bases, and 16 bases lay in between. Germline lookup yields CDR1 DFQATT and CDR2 SNEGSKA (reference sequence). The CDR3 runs to 15 residues. CDR3 nucleotides: TGCAGTGCTCCCAGTGATCCCTTTATGAACACTGAAGCTTTCTTT. Amino acid sequence: CSAPSDPFMNTEAFF.

The chain is built from TRBV7-9 and TRBJ2-6; no reliable D call. V lost 1 base and J lost 6, with 13 bases in between. The CDR3 has 16 residues. From germline, CDR1 is SEHNR and CDR2 FQNEAQ (reference sequence). The CDR3 sequence is CASSLGSSWEANVLTF. The CDR3 nucleotides are TGTGCCAGCAGCTTAGGAAGTAGTTGGGAGGCCAACGTCCTGACTTTC.

The table lists this clonotype with many counts. The chain recombines TRBV12-3 or TRBV12-4 with TRBJ1-5; 7 nucleotides agree with TRBD1. This CDR3 region has 14 residues. Germline trimming cut 9 bases from V and 5 bases from J; bases unmatched to any gene: 10. The DNA for the CDR3 is TGTGCCAGTCAGGGGGGGGGCGCGGATCAGCCCCAGCATTTT. As protein: CASQGGGADQPQHF.

This clonotype was detected ten times or more. The rearrangement uses TRBV30 and TRBJ2-5; 8 nucleotides match TRBD1. Germline CDR1 reads GTSNPN; CDR2 reads SVGIG (reference sequence). The CDR3 loop spans 16 amino acids. J lost 1 base, V lost 2 bases, and 9 bases had no gene match. The CDR3 protein is CAWSPGQGLIQETQYF. CDR3 bases: TGTGCCTGGAGTCCCGGACAGGGACTGATCCAAGAGACCCAGTACTTC.

This clonotype occurred a few times. The chain joins TRBV7-9 to TRBJ1-6; 7 positions agree with TRBD1. Germline V gene data show CDR1 as SEHNR and CDR2 as FQNEAQ (reference sequence). Trimming at V came to 5 bases and at J to 8 bases, leaving 6 bases not matched to a gene. The CDR3 spans 14 residues. CDR3: CASSTSGGHSPLHF. CDR3 in DNA: TGTGCCAGCAGCACATCAGGGGGACATTCACCCCTCCACTTT.

The chain couples TRBV29-1 to TRBJ2-3; 8 nucleotides agree with TRBD2. The trim removed 4 bases at V and 7 bases at J, leaving 7 bases unmatched. Germline CDR1 SQVTM, CDR2 ANQGSEA. The CDR3 totals 13 residues. Here the CDR3 DNA reads TGCAGCGTTGGGTCCGGGAGGGGAAATACGCAGTATTTT. This sequence encodes CSVGSGRGNTQYF.

This clonotype was counted ten times or more. This chain links TRBV12-3 or TRBV12-4 with TRBJ2-2; the D is unclear. The CDR3 consists of 12 residues. The ends were cut back, 5 bases at V and 5 bases at J, with 6 bases in the middle. The CDR3 region is CASSVTTGELFF. CDR3 sequence (DNA): TGTGCCAGCAGTGTAACAACCGGGGAGCTGTTTTTT.

The chain carries TRBV20-1 and TRBJ2-5; TRBD2 aligns across 16 bases. CDR1 and CDR2 from the germline V gene are DFQATT and SNEGSKA (reference sequence). This CDR3 comprises 17 residues. J gave up 4 bases and V 6 bases, and 11 bases lay outside the gene matches. The CDR3 coding sequence is TGCAGTGCCCGCGGGACTAGCGGGAGGGTTTCATTAGAGACCCAGTACTTC. Translated, it gives CSARGTSGRVSLETQYF.

The chain employs TRBV20-1 and TRBJ2-2, with a tentative D call TRBD1 (6 bases). The CDR3 is made up of 14 amino acids. The ends were cut back, 2 bases at V and 1 base at J, with 8 bases in the middle. Per the germline V gene, CDR1 is DFQATT and CDR2 is SNEGSKA (reference sequence). CDR3 residues: CSARQTGNTGELFF. The CDR3 nucleotides are TGCAGTGCTAGACAGACAGGGAACACCGGGGAGCTGTTTTTT.

As for this clonotype: The junction and the germline gene differ at one end; a read error may be behind it. In DNA form, the CDR3 reads TGTGCCAGCAGTGGATTCTATGGCTGCACCTTC. Translation: CASSGFYGCTF. The chain joins TRBV2 to TRBJ1-2; D is unclear. Germline values: CDR1 SNHLY, CDR2 FYNNEI. The CDR3 is 11 residues long.

The chain has TRBV10-3 and TRBJ2-7, with 8 positions matching TRBD1. This CDR3 comprises 16 residues. Germline V gene sequence: CDR1 ENHRY, CDR2 SYGVKD. J gave up 3 bases and V 6 bases, and 13 bases lay outside the gene matches. In DNA, the CDR3 is TGTGCCATCAGCTACTCCGGGACAGGTTTGATCTACGAGCAGTACTTC. It encodes CAISYSGTGLIYEQYF.

The sample holds many counts of this clonotype. CDR3 in amino acids: CASSLPDRGPYEQYF. In DNA form, the CDR3 reads TGCGCCAGCAGCTTGCCGGACAGGGGGCCCTACGAGCAGTACTTC. The V and J genes are TRBV5-1 and TRBJ2-7; TRBD1 matches 11 bases. The V segment lost 1 base and the J segment 2 bases; nucleotides outside the gene matches: 2. The length of the CDR3 is 15 residues. The germline V gene encodes CDR1 SGHRS and CDR2 YFSETQ.

This chain joins TRBV28 and TRBJ1-5; a weak D match, TRBD1 (6 bases). Germline V lookup: CDR1 MDHEN, CDR2 SYDVKM. V gave up 1 base and J gave up 2 bases, with 15 bases separating them. This CDR3 spans 17 amino acids. This CDR3 is CASSLYPQGIGNQPQHF. Here the CDR3 DNA reads TGTGCCAGCAGTTTATATCCCCAGGGGATCGGCAATCAGCCCCAGCATTTT. Drawing the rest from reference TRBV28 and TRBJ1-5, the complete variable domain is DVKVTQSSRYLVKRTGEKVFLECVQDMDHENMFWYRQDPGLGLRLIYFSYDVKMKEKGDIPEGYSVSREKKERFSLILESASTNQTSMYLCASSLYPQGIGNQPQHFGDGTRLSIL.

The gene calls are TRBV7-9 and TRBJ1-1, with D maybe TRBD1 (6 bases). The CDR3 is made up of 15 amino acids. V was trimmed by 4 bases and J by 5 bases, leaving 17 bases between them. Germline V gene sequence: CDR1 SEHNR, CDR2 FQNEAQ (reference sequence). CDR3 nucleotides: TGTGCCAGCAGCTCGGGCCAGGGGCGAAGGACTGAAGCTTTCTTT. It is translated as CASSSGQGRRTEAFF.

The V call is TRBV27, the J call TRBJ2-1; 9 bases are a match to TRBD1. After removal of 1 base from V and 5 bases from J, the junction contained 6 bases not matched to a gene. The CDR3 totals 16 residues. Germline-derived CDR1 and CDR2 are MNHEY and SMNVEV (reference sequence). The CDR3 reads CASSLWAGQGNNEQFF. In DNA, the CDR3 is TGTGCCAGCAGTTTATGGGCGGGACAGGGAAACAATGAGCAGTTCTTC.

In its sample, this clonotype was seen a few times. V usage is TRBV28 and J usage is TRBJ2-2, with 7 bases matching TRBD1. Germline CDR1 is MDHEN and CDR2 is SYDVKM. The V segment lost 7 bases and the J segment 8 bases; nucleotides outside the gene matches: 7. The CDR3 runs 13 residues. The CDR3 DNA is TGTGCCAGCACCCTACAGGGGATTGGGGAGCTGTTTTTT. Translated, it gives CASTLQGIGELFF.

This clonotype was counted at least ten times. The chain joins TRBV12-3 or TRBV12-4 to TRBJ1-1; D is unresolved. Trimming removed 3 bases from V and 0 bases from J, with 11 bases in between. The CDR3 is 15 amino acids. In DNA form, the CDR3 reads TGTGCCAGCAGTTTGCACCAGGTGGTGAACACTGAAGCTTTCTTT. Its protein product is CASSLHQVVNTEAFF.

This clonotype was seen at least ten times. This CDR3 is CASSDRGTSGSSEQFF. In nucleotides, the CDR3 is TGCGCCAGCAGCGACAGAGGGACTAGCGGGAGCTCTGAGCAGTTCTTC. The rearrangement uses TRBV5-1 and TRBJ2-1; TRBD2 agrees at 14 bases. Germline loops: CDR1 SGHRS, CDR2 YFSETQ. V shed 4 bases, J shed 9 bases, and the junction held 9 bases outside the gene matches. The CDR3 sequence is 16 residues long.

This clonotype was recorded many times. The chain combines TRBV10-3 with TRBJ1-2, with a tentative D call TRBD1 (6 bases). CDR3 length: 14 amino acids. Per the germline V gene, CDR1 is ENHRY and CDR2 is SYGVKD. V lost 7 bases, J lost 7 bases, and 19 bases lay in between. In nucleotides, the CDR3 is TGTGCCATCATGGGAGGGCAGGGGCCTATTGGCTACACCTTC. Protein: CAIMGGQGPIGYTF.

This rearrangement joins TRBV20-1 to TRBJ2-7; D is uncertain. The CDR3 totals 13 residues. V shed 6 bases and J shed 0 bases, with 12 bases lying between them. CDR1 and CDR2 from the germline V gene are DFQATT and SNEGSKA (reference sequence). CDR3 amino acids: CSALEGSSYEQYF. The CDR3 DNA reads TGCAGTGCCCTTGAAGGCAGCTCCTACGAGCAGTACTTC.

This clonotype was detected only a few times. This sequence joins TRBV20-1 and TRBJ2-7; TRBD1 is a possible D gene (5 bases). In germline, CDR1 is DFQATT, CDR2 SNEGSKA (reference sequence). The CDR3 extends over 12 amino acids. Trimming took 5 bases from V and 7 from J, leaving 15 bases between them. CDR3 region: CSAPDSLEEQYF. The CDR3 DNA reads TGCAGTGCTCCCGACAGCCTTGAGGAGCAGTACTTC.